This record concerns one TCR beta chain sequence. Its antigen remains unidentified. Vbeta (60) and Jbeta (13) primers were used in the PCR. Profiling relied on immunoSEQ multiplex PCR, and the TCRdb table lists in-frame clones only, not all of them. Among approximately 150,000 clones listed, around 68% were seen once. This specimen comes from a study of cytomegalovirus exposure and HLA in healthy donors. Study findings and constraints: There was a cluster of highly shared sequence variants that was likely a sequencing artifact.

The CDR3 loop spans 15 amino acids. CDR1 is SGHVS and CDR2 is FQNEAQ in the germline V gene. With 6 bases clipped from V and 0 bases from J, the junction kept 3 bases outside the gene matches. The chain is built from TRBV7-8 and TRBJ1-4, with 8 bases that match TRBD1. This TCR was sampled from a woman aged 40 to 50 in good health and CMV-seropositive. The sample was PBMCs. CDR3 amino acids: CASRGTGTTNEKLFF. The DNA for the CDR3 is TGTGCCAGCAGGGGGACAGGAACAACTAATGAAAAACTGTTTTTT.